These T cell receptor beta chains were read from a single sample in a study of blood T cell repertoires in COVID-19. Measured with immunoSEQ multiplex PCR; TCRdb has only the in-frame clones, and not every one. The table has under 250,000 clones, around 84% seen once. The sequencing input was PBMCs or T cells enriched from blood (not recorded which). The source is a man under 40 with acute COVID-19. CDR3s include the opening cysteine and the closing phenylalanine or tryptophan. D genes are given only for firm matches. Size is stated for part of the rows, as once, few or many counts, or as a class when the clone is expanded.

cdr3_nt: TGTGCCAGCTCACCTACCAGAGAGACCCAGTACTTC
cdr3_aa: CASSPTRETQYF
d_call: NA
clone_size: NA
v_call: TRBV18
j_call: TRBJ2-5

cdr3_nt: TGTGCCAGCAGTTTAGGGCAGGGGGCGGGAAAGCAGCCCCAGCATTTT
cdr3_aa: CASSLGQGAGKQPQHF
d_call: TRBD1
clone_size: once
v_call: TRBV28
j_call: TRBJ1-5

cdr3_nt: TGTGCCAGCAGCAAAACTACAGGGCCCCCCTACGAGCAGTACTTC
cdr3_aa: CASSKTTGPPYEQYF
d_call: NA
clone_size: NA
v_call: TRBV21-1
j_call: TRBJ2-7

cdr3_nt: TGTGCCAGCAGTCCAGGGTCTAACTATGGCTACACCTTC
cdr3_aa: CASSPGSNYGYTF
d_call: NA
clone_size: NA
v_call: TRBV6-5
j_call: TRBJ1-2

cdr3_nt: TGTGCCAGCAGTTACGGTTACCAGGGGGCTAACGAGCAGTACTTC
cdr3_aa: CASSYGYQGANEQYF
d_call: TRBD1
clone_size: NA
v_call: TRBV6-5
j_call: TRBJ2-7

cdr3_nt: TGTGCCAGCAGCCAAGAACCCGCCAGCTCCTACGAGCAGTACTTC
cdr3_aa: CASSQEPASSYEQYF
d_call: NA
clone_size: NA
v_call: TRBV3-1/TRBV3-2
j_call: TRBJ2-7

cdr3_nt: TGCGCCAGCAGCTTTGGACAGGGGAACACCGGGGAGCTGTTTTTT
cdr3_aa: CASSFGQGNTGELFF
d_call: TRBD1
clone_size: NA
v_call: TRBV5-1
j_call: TRBJ2-2

cdr3_nt: TGTGCCAGCAGCCAAGAGCGGGGCCAGTCTCCTTCCTACGAGCAGTACTTC
cdr3_aa: CASSQERGQSPSYEQYF
d_call: NA
clone_size: NA
v_call: TRBV3-1/TRBV3-2
j_call: TRBJ2-7

cdr3_nt: TGTGCCATCAGTGAGCTGACTGGAGAAAAACTGTTTTTT
cdr3_aa: CAISELTGEKLFF
d_call: NA
clone_size: NA
v_call: TRBV10-3
j_call: TRBJ1-4

cdr3_nt: TGCGCCAGCAGCGCCGGACAGCTGAACACTGAAGCTTTCTTT
cdr3_aa: CASSAGQLNTEAFF
d_call: NA
clone_size: few
v_call: TRBV5-1
j_call: TRBJ1-1

cdr3_nt: TGTGCCAGCAGTGAAACAGGGGAATTGGAAGCTTTCTTT
cdr3_aa: CASSETGELEAFF
d_call: TRBD1
clone_size: many
v_call: TRBV6-1
j_call: TRBJ1-1

cdr3_nt: TGTGCCAGCAGTTTGAGACAGGGACTAGTATACGAGCAGTACTTC
cdr3_aa: CASSLRQGLVYEQYF
d_call: NA
clone_size: NA
v_call: TRBV28
j_call: TRBJ2-7

cdr3_nt: TGTGCCAGCAGCCCCGACAGTGCCACCTACGAGCAGTACTTC
cdr3_aa: CASSPDSATYEQYF
d_call: NA
clone_size: NA
v_call: TRBV9
j_call: TRBJ2-7

cdr3_nt: TGCGCCAGCAGCCCTGGGACAGTGTATGGAAACACCATATATTTT
cdr3_aa: CASSPGTVYGNTIYF
d_call: TRBD1
clone_size: NA
v_call: TRBV5-1
j_call: TRBJ1-3

cdr3_nt: TGTGCCAGCAGTAATAACCCTCTAGCGGGGGAGCAGTTCTTC
cdr3_aa: CASSNNPLAGEQFF
d_call: TRBD2
clone_size: NA
v_call: TRBV27
j_call: TRBJ2-1

cdr3_nt: TGTGCCAGCAGACCCCGTGGGATCGGGGGGACTGAAGCTTTCTTT
cdr3_aa: CASRPRGIGGTEAFF
d_call: NA
clone_size: NA
v_call: TRBV6-5
j_call: TRBJ1-1

cdr3_nt: TGTGCCAGCAGCTCGGCGGGGGGGCCGAACAATGAGCAGTTCTTC
cdr3_aa: CASSSAGGPNNEQFF
d_call: TRBD2
clone_size: NA
v_call: TRBV7-9
j_call: TRBJ2-1

cdr3_nt: TGTGCCAGCAGCTTGGGGGCGGCCGGCTACACCTTC
cdr3_aa: CASSLGAAGYTF
d_call: NA
clone_size: NA
v_call: TRBV13
j_call: TRBJ1-2

cdr3_nt: TGTGCCAGCAGCGGAGGACAGACAAACACTGAAGCTTTCTTT
cdr3_aa: CASSGGQTNTEAFF
d_call: NA
clone_size: NA
v_call: TRBV3-1/TRBV3-2
j_call: TRBJ1-1

cdr3_nt: TGTGCCAGCAGGCCGGGACAGGGTACCGGAAACACCATATATTTT
cdr3_aa: CASRPGQGTGNTIYF
d_call: TRBD1
clone_size: NA
v_call: TRBV2
j_call: TRBJ1-3

cdr3_nt: TGTGCCAGCAGCTTAGGCAGGGCGGCCTATGGCTACACCTTC
cdr3_aa: CASSLGRAAYGYTF
d_call: NA
clone_size: NA
v_call: TRBV11-2
j_call: TRBJ1-2

cdr3_nt: TGTGCCAGCAGTGAAAGAGGTCCCGAGCAGTACTTC
cdr3_aa: CASSERGPEQYF
d_call: NA
clone_size: NA
v_call: TRBV2
j_call: TRBJ2-7

cdr3_nt: TGCGCCAGCAGCCAATTGGGACTAGCTAGCTACAATGAGCAGTTCTTC
cdr3_aa: CASSQLGLASYNEQFF
d_call: TRBD2
clone_size: NA
v_call: TRBV4-1
j_call: TRBJ2-1

cdr3_nt: TGTGCCAGCAGTGAAGCAGGGGCACGTGGCTACACCTTC
cdr3_aa: CASSEAGARGYTF
d_call: NA
clone_size: NA
v_call: TRBV25-1
j_call: TRBJ1-2

cdr3_nt: TGTGCCAGCTCACCAGCCGGGGCGGGAACCTACGAGCAGTACTTC
cdr3_aa: CASSPAGAGTYEQYF
d_call: NA
clone_size: NA
v_call: TRBV18
j_call: TRBJ2-7

cdr3_nt: TGTGCCAGCAGCGCGTTGAACACTGAAGCTTTCTTT
cdr3_aa: CASSALNTEAFF
d_call: NA
clone_size: NA
v_call: TRBV7-9
j_call: TRBJ1-1

cdr3_nt: TGTGCCAGTAGTATAGATCGATTCGGGGACAACTCCTACGAGCAGTACTTC
cdr3_aa: CASSIDRFGDNSYEQYF
d_call: NA
clone_size: NA
v_call: TRBV19
j_call: TRBJ2-7

cdr3_nt: TGTGCCAGCAGCGTAACCGGGGGGGCCTACAATGAGCAGTTCTTC
cdr3_aa: CASSVTGGAYNEQFF
d_call: TRBD2
clone_size: NA
v_call: TRBV9
j_call: TRBJ2-1

cdr3_nt: TGTGCCCGCGGACAGGGATCCCTAACTAATGAAAAACTGTTTTTT
cdr3_aa: CARGQGSLTNEKLFF
d_call: NA
clone_size: NA
v_call: TRBV21-1
j_call: TRBJ1-4

cdr3_nt: TGCACCAGCAGCCAATTAAGGGCTAGCGGGGGGGCGGTGAAGACCCAGTACTTC
cdr3_aa: CTSSQLRASGGAVKTQYF
d_call: NA
clone_size: NA
v_call: TRBV1
j_call: TRBJ2-5

cdr3_nt: TGTGCCAGCAGCTGGCGTAGAGCGGGGGACACCGGGGAGCTGTTTTTT
cdr3_aa: CASSWRRAGDTGELFF
d_call: TRBD2
clone_size: NA
v_call: TRBV11-2
j_call: TRBJ2-2

cdr3_nt: TGTGCCAGCATGAGGGATCCGCTAGCGGGAAAAGAGACCCAGTACTTC
cdr3_aa: CASMRDPLAGKETQYF
d_call: TRBD2
clone_size: NA
v_call: TRBV2
j_call: TRBJ2-5

cdr3_nt: TGCGCCAGCCGAATTACTACGGGGGAGAATCTTGCCCTCCACTTT
cdr3_aa: CASRITTGENLALHF
d_call: NA
clone_size: NA
v_call: TRBV5-1
j_call: TRBJ1-6

cdr3_nt: TGTGCCAGCACGACTCGGAGGCAGGGGAATGAGCAGTTCTTC
cdr3_aa: CASTTRRQGNEQFF
d_call: NA
clone_size: NA
v_call: TRBV5-6
j_call: TRBJ2-1

cdr3_nt: TGCGCCAGCAGTGACATCACCTACGAGCAGTACTTC
cdr3_aa: CASSDITYEQYF
d_call: NA
clone_size: NA
v_call: TRBV10-2
j_call: TRBJ2-7

cdr3_nt: TGTGCCACCAGTGGTCCGGGACAGGGATTCTTTGGGGCCAACGTCCTGACTTTC
cdr3_aa: CATSGPGQGFFGANVLTF
d_call: TRBD1
clone_size: NA
v_call: TRBV24-1
j_call: TRBJ2-6

cdr3_nt: TGTGCCAGCAGCAAGCGCCTTGAAGCTTTCTTT
cdr3_aa: CASSKRLEAFF
d_call: NA
clone_size: NA
v_call: TRBV11-1
j_call: TRBJ1-1

cdr3_nt: TGTGCCACGACTGGACTAGCGGGGGGGTTCGATACGCAGTATTTT
cdr3_aa: CATTGLAGGFDTQYF
d_call: TRBD2
clone_size: NA
v_call: TRBV15
j_call: TRBJ2-3

cdr3_nt: TGCGCCAGCAGCGGGGGACAGGGAAATGAAAAACTGTTTTTT
cdr3_aa: CASSGGQGNEKLFF
d_call: TRBD1
clone_size: NA
v_call: TRBV5-1
j_call: TRBJ1-4

cdr3_nt: TGTGCCAGCAGCACGACAGGGTCTATCGCTGAAGCTTTCTTT
cdr3_aa: CASSTTGSIAEAFF
d_call: TRBD1
clone_size: few
v_call: TRBV6-2/TRBV6-3
j_call: TRBJ1-1

cdr3_nt: TGTGCCAGCAGCCCTTCCCAAGCGGGCACTGAAGCTTTCTTT
cdr3_aa: CASSPSQAGTEAFF
d_call: NA
clone_size: NA
v_call: TRBV3-1/TRBV3-2
j_call: TRBJ1-1

cdr3_nt: TGTGCCAACAGAGGGACTAGCGGGTTCAATGAGCAGTTCTTC
cdr3_aa: CANRGTSGFNEQFF
d_call: TRBD2
clone_size: NA
v_call: TRBV2
j_call: TRBJ2-1

cdr3_nt: TGTGCTAGTAGGCGCCAGGGTAATTCACCCCTCCACTTT
cdr3_aa: CASRRQGNSPLHF
d_call: NA
clone_size: NA
v_call: TRBV12-5
j_call: TRBJ1-6

cdr3_nt: TGTGCCAGCAGCCCCAGGGACAGGGCGACCTACGAGCAGTACTTC
cdr3_aa: CASSPRDRATYEQYF
d_call: TRBD1
clone_size: NA
v_call: TRBV13
j_call: TRBJ2-7

cdr3_nt: TGCGCCAGCAGCTGGGGACACCAAAGCTACGAGCAGTACTTC
cdr3_aa: CASSWGHQSYEQYF
d_call: NA
clone_size: NA
v_call: TRBV5-1
j_call: TRBJ2-7

cdr3_nt: TGTGCCAGCACCCCGGGGGGGGGAGGAGAGCAGTACTTC
cdr3_aa: CASTPGGGGEQYF
d_call: TRBD2
clone_size: NA
v_call: TRBV9
j_call: TRBJ2-7

cdr3_nt: TGTGCCAGCAGGACATCTGGGGCCAACGTCCTGACTTTC
cdr3_aa: CASRTSGANVLTF
d_call: NA
clone_size: NA
v_call: TRBV12-3/TRBV12-4
j_call: TRBJ2-6

cdr3_nt: TGTGCCAGCAGCTTGGAAAGGGGCACCGGGGAGCTGTTTTTT
cdr3_aa: CASSLERGTGELFF
d_call: NA
clone_size: NA
v_call: TRBV5-4
j_call: TRBJ2-2

cdr3_nt: TGTGCCAGCAGCTTTGGGAGGGGCCCGGGCAATGAGCAGTTCTTC
cdr3_aa: CASSFGRGPGNEQFF
d_call: TRBD2
clone_size: NA
v_call: TRBV7-3
j_call: TRBJ2-1

cdr3_nt: TGTGCCAGCAGCTTGACGGAGATGGGTATGGAGACCCAGTACTTC
cdr3_aa: CASSLTEMGMETQYF
d_call: NA
clone_size: NA
v_call: TRBV7-6
j_call: TRBJ2-5

cdr3_nt: TGTGCCAGCAGCGCCGGGGACTCCCCTTACGAGCAGTACTTC
cdr3_aa: CASSAGDSPYEQYF
d_call: NA
clone_size: NA
v_call: TRBV9
j_call: TRBJ2-7

cdr3_nt: TGTGCCAGCTCACCGGGCCGGGGGGTCGGCACTGAAGCTTTCTTT
cdr3_aa: CASSPGRGVGTEAFF
d_call: NA
clone_size: once
v_call: TRBV18
j_call: TRBJ1-1

cdr3_nt: TGTGCCAGAGGACAGGGGGCTTACGAGCAGTACTTC
cdr3_aa: CARGQGAYEQYF
d_call: TRBD1
clone_size: NA
v_call: TRBV6-5
j_call: TRBJ2-7

cdr3_nt: TGTGCCAGCAGACCGACCGGGACAGGGGATGGCTACACCTTC
cdr3_aa: CASRPTGTGDGYTF
d_call: TRBD1
clone_size: NA
v_call: TRBV27
j_call: TRBJ1-2

cdr3_nt: TGTGCCAGCAGTCCGAGGTGGAATGGCTACACCTTC
cdr3_aa: CASSPRWNGYTF
d_call: NA
clone_size: NA
v_call: TRBV12-3/TRBV12-4
j_call: TRBJ1-2

cdr3_nt: TGCGCCAGCAGCTTACAGGGATGGGACACTGAAGCTTTCTTT
cdr3_aa: CASSLQGWDTEAFF
d_call: NA
clone_size: NA
v_call: TRBV5-1
j_call: TRBJ1-1

cdr3_nt: TGTGCCAGCAGCTTAGCCGGGTCCGACTCCTACGAGCAGTACTTC
cdr3_aa: CASSLAGSDSYEQYF
d_call: NA
clone_size: NA
v_call: TRBV11-2
j_call: TRBJ2-7